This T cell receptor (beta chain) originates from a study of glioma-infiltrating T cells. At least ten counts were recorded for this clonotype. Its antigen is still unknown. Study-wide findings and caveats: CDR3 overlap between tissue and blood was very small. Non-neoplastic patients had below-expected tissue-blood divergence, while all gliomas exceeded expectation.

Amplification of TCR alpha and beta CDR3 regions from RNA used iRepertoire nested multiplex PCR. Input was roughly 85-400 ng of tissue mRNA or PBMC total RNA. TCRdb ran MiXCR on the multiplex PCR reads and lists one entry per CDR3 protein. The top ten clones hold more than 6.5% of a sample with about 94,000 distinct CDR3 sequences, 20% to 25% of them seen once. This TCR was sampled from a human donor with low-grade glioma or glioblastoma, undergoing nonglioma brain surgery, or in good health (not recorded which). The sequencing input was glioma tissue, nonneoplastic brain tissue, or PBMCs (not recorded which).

CDR3 amino acids: CASSLEIEAYGYTF. CDR3 DNA sequence: TGTGCCAGCAGCTTAGAAATAGAGGCTTATGGCTACACCTTC. The V gene is TRBV7-8, the J gene TRBJ1-2; D remains unclear. Germline lookup yields CDR1 SGHVS and CDR2 FQNEAQ. The CDR3 sequence is 14 residues long. Trimming cost V 1 base and J 5 bases, with 11 bases left between them. Supplemented by reference TRBV7-8 and TRBJ1-2, the full variable domain reads GAGVSQSPRYKVAKRGQDVALRCDPISGHVSLFWYQQALGQGPEFLTYFQNEAQLDKSGLPSDRFFAERPEGSVSTLKIQRTQQEDSAVYLCASSLEIEAYGYTFGSGTRLTVV.